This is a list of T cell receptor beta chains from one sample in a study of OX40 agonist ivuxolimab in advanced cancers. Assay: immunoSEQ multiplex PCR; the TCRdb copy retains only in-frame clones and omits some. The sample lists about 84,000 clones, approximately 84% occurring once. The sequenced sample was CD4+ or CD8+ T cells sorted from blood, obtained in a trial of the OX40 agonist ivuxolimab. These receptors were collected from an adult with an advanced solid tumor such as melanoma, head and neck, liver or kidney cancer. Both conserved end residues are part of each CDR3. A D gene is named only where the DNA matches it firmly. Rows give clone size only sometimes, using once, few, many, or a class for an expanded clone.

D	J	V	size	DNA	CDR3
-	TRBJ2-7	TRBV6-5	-	TGTGCCAGCAGTTACACAGGGACTACCTACGAGCAGTACTTC	CASSYTGTTYEQYF
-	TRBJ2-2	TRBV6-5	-	TGTGCCAGCAGTAGCCCAGGGGATATGGCCGGGGAGCTGTTTTTT	CASSSPGDMAGELFF
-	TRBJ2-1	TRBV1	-	TGCACCAGCAGCCAAGAAAGGGGGAGGGTCTTGGAAAATGAGCAGTTCTTC	CTSSQERGRVLENEQFF
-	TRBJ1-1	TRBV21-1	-	TGTGCCAGCAGCTTGGGGACCGGACAGGGGTGCGTTGAAGCTTTCTTT	CASSLGTGQGCVEAFF
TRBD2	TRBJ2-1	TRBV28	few	TGTGCCGGTGGGTTGGGGGGGTCCTACAATGAGCAGTTCTTC	CAGGLGGSYNEQFF
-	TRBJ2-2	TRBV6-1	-	TGTGCCAGCAGTGAAACAGGGAGCACCGGGGAGCTGTTTTTT	CASSETGSTGELFF
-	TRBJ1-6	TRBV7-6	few	TGTGCCAGCAGCTTAGGTGGCCGCCAGGAATCACCCCTCCACTTT	CASSLGGRQESPLHF
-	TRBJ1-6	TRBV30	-	TGTGCCTGGAGTGAAGGGTACAATTCACCCCTCCACTTT	CAWSEGYNSPLHF
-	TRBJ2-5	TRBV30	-	TGTGCCTACCACAAACGGGAGACCCAGTACTTC	CAYHKRETQYF
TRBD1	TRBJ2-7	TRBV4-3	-	TGCGCCAGCAGCCACAGGACAGGGACCTACGAGCAGTACTTC	CASSHRTGTYEQYF
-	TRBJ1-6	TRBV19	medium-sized	TGTGCCAGTAGCCCCTTTCATGGGGCCAATTCACCCCTCCACTTT	CASSPFHGANSPLHF
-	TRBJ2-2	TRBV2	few	TGTGCCAGCAGAGTCCAAACAGCCGGGGAGCTGTTTTTT	CASRVQTAGELFF
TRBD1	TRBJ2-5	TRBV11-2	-	TGTGCCAGCAGCCACGGGACAGTACTAAAAGAGACCCAGTACTTC	CASSHGTVLKETQYF
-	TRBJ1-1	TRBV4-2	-	TGTGCCAGCAGCCAAGAGGGGTATGATGGGGACACTGAAGCTTTCTTT	CASSQEGYDGDTEAFF
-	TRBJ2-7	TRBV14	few	TGTGCCAGCAGCCTCGCTAGCTACTCCTACGAGCAGTACTTC	CASSLASYSYEQYF
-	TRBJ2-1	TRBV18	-	TGTGCCAGCGCGACTGCAGGGGGGGCTGAGCAGTTCTTC	CASATAGGAEQFF
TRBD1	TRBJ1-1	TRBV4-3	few	TGCGCCAGCAGCCCGGACAGGATGAACACTGAAGCTTTCTTT	CASSPDRMNTEAFF
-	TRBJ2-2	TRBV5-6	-	TGTGCCAGCAGCCTTTACGGCCCGAACACCGGGGAGCTGTTTTTT	CASSLYGPNTGELFF
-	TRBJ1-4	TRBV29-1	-	TGCAGCACCAGGGTAGGGGATGAAAAACTGTTTTTT	CSTRVGDEKLFF
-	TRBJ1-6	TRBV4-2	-	TGTGCCAGCAGCCAAGAAGTGGCGGGAAACTATAATTCACCCCTCCACTTT	CASSQEVAGNYNSPLHF
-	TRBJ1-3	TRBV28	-	TGTGCCAGCAGTTTTACGGGGACCGGAAACACCATATATTTT	CASSFTGTGNTIYF
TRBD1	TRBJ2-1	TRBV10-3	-	TGTGCCATACAGGGGGCCCTAATTTACAATGAGCAGTTCTTC	CAIQGALIYNEQFF
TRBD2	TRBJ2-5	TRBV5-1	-	TGCGCCAGCAGCCCCATGACTAGCGGCCAAGAGACCCAGTACTTC	CASSPMTSGQETQYF
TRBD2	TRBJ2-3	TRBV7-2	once	TGTGCCAGCAGACCTTTCGACGGGGGGGATACGCAGTATTTT	CASRPFDGGDTQYF
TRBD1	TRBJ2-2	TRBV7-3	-	TGTGCCAGCAGCCCGAGGAGGACAGGGGGCAGCGGGGAGCTGTTTTTT	CASSPRRTGGSGELFF
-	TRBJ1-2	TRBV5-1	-	TGCGCCAGCAGCTTAGGGGGATTGGAAAATGGCTACACCTTC	CASSLGGLENGYTF
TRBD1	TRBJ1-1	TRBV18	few	TGTGCCAGCTCACGTACAGGGGTTGAAACTGAAGCTTTCTTT	CASSRTGVETEAFF
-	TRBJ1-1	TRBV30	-	TGTGCCTGGGCGGGACAGAACACTGAAGCTTTCTTT	CAWAGQNTEAFF
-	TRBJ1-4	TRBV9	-	TGTGCCAGCAGCGTATACGGCGAAAAACTGTTTTTT	CASSVYGEKLFF
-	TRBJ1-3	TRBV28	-	TGTGCCACCGAGGACAGTATCTCTGGAAACACCATATATTTT	CATEDSISGNTIYF
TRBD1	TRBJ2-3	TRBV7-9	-	TGTGCCAGCAGCCGAACCCCAGGGGGCCGCACAGATACGCAGTATTTT	CASSRTPGGRTDTQYF
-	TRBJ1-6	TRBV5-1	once	TGCGCCAGCAGCTTGAGGACAGACTCTAATTCACCCCTCCACTTT	CASSLRTDSNSPLHF
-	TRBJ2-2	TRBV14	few	TGTGCCAGCAGCCCTTTTATGTCCGGGGAGCTGTTTTTT	CASSPFMSGELFF
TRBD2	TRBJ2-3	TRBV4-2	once	TGTGCCAGCAGCCAGTCTAGCGGGGGGGCAGATACGCAGTATTTT	CASSQSSGGADTQYF
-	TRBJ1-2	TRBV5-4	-	TGTGCCAGCAGCCCTCCAAAGGACTTAAACTATGGCTACACCTTC	CASSPPKDLNYGYTF
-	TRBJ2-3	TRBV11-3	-	TGTGCCAGCAGCTTAGATCGGCGGGGCGATACGCAGTATTTT	CASSLDRRGDTQYF
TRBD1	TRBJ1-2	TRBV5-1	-	TGCGCCAGCAGCTTGGATCAGGGGGATGGCTACACCTTC	CASSLDQGDGYTF
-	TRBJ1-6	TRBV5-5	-	TGTGCCAGCAGCTTGACCCTTTCACCCCTCCACTTT	CASSLTLSPLHF
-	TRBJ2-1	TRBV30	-	TGTGCCTGGACAGGGGACCATGAGCAGTTCTTC	CAWTGDHEQFF
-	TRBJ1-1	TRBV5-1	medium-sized	TGCGCCAGCAGCCCGCTGATCGGGAACACTGAAGCTTTCTTT	CASSPLIGNTEAFF
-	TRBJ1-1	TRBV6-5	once	TGTGCCAGCAGTTACTGGGCGGGAAACACTGAAGCTTTCTTT	CASSYWAGNTEAFF
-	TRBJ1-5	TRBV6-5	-	TGTGCCAGCAAGGGGGGCGGGAGTAGCAATCAGCCCCAGCATTTT	CASKGGGSSNQPQHF
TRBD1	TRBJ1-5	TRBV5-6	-	TGTGCCAGCAGTCAAAAAAAGGCAGGGGGTCAGCCCCAGCATTTT	CASSQKKAGGQPQHF
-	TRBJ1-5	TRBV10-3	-	TGTGCCATCAGTGAGTCGGAAGGCGGGGGGACTCAGCCCCAGCATTTT	CAISESEGGGTQPQHF
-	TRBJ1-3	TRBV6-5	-	TGTGCCAGCAGCTGGGACGGTGGAAACACCATATATTTT	CASSWDGGNTIYF
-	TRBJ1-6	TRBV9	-	TGTGCCAGCAGCGCCCAGGGTGCTGGCTCACCCCTCCACTTT	CASSAQGAGSPLHF
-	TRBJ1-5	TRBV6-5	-	TGTGCCAGCAGACCCGCAGGGTACAATCAGCCCCAGCATTTT	CASRPAGYNQPQHF
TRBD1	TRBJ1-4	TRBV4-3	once	TGCGCCAGCAGCCGCCTACAGGGGGCGGGTGAAAAACTGTTTTTT	CASSRLQGAGEKLFF
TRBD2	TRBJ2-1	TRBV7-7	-	TGTGCCAGCAGCCCTAGCGGGGGGACCTACAATGAGCAGTTCTTC	CASSPSGGTYNEQFF
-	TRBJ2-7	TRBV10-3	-	TGTGCCATCAGTGAGTCGGACACCTACGAGCAGTACTTC	CAISESDTYEQYF
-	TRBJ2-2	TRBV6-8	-	TGTGCCAGCAGTACTCAACAGGGGAACACCGGGGAGCTGTTTTTT	CASSTQQGNTGELFF
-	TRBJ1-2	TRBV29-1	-	TGCAGCGTTGAAGACGTTCAGAGTTACCTAGGTGGCTACACCTTC	CSVEDVQSYLGGYTF